This T cell receptor beta chain was identified in a study of cytomegalovirus exposure and HLA in healthy donors. As regards this clone: What it recognizes is unknown.

V lost 4 bases and J lost 5; bases outside the gene matches: 6. The CDR3 loop spans 14 amino acids. CDR1 is SGHRS, CDR2 YFSETQ, per germline. The primer mix had 60 Vbeta and 13 Jbeta primers. Authors' methods: Roughly 11 million shared chains were among some 75 million unique TCR beta chains counted in a later analysis. Some clones are missing from TCRdb's copy, which holds only in-frame ones; the method was immunoSEQ multiplex PCR. The DNA gave D and trimming, while V, J and clone size come from that table. Of about 160,000 clones listed, roughly 84% were seen once; the top ten hold approximately 1.5%. General study points: Cytomegalovirus association was assigned to approximately 160 TCR beta chains. In a later analysis, a missense DCLRE1C variant was linked to TCR beta V- and J-gene trimming.

This TCR came from a woman between 18 and 29 years old in good health and CMV-seronegative. The chain is built from TRBV5-1 and TRBJ2-7, with TRBD1 matching over 10 bases. Sequencing used PBMCs. The CDR3: CASSRQGASNEQYF. The CDR3 region has the DNA TGCGCCAGCAGCAGACAGGGGGCCAGTAACGAGCAGTACTTC.